This paragraph reports one TCR beta chain. Original data processing: Reference gene primers were amplified, and this amplification served to estimate nucleated cell counts. The protocol was immunoSEQ multiplex PCR, while the TCRdb copy is restricted to in-frame clones and leaves out a portion. V, J and clone size are those of that table, while D and trimming were read from the DNA. The sample includes 150,000 to 200,000 clones, 81% of them seen just once. The sample is drawn from a study of blood T cell repertoires in COVID-19. Study-wide context: T cells, B-cell-depleted T cells, or PBMCs provided the cDNA or gDNA that served as material.

Germline lookup yields CDR1 SGHVS and CDR2 FQNEAQ. Deletions cut 2 bases from V and 5 bases from J, with 8 bases between. The CDR3 length is 13 residues. What was sequenced was peripheral blood. The chain combines TRBV7-8 with TRBJ2-3; D not resolved. The clonotype comes from a human donor in a cohort sampled during active COVID-19. The CDR3 loop is CASSLNGQDTQYF. Written as DNA, the CDR3 is TGTGCCAGCAGCTTAAACGGTCAAGATACGCAGTATTTT.